The 23 T cell receptor beta chains below were found in one sample sequenced in a study of T-cell reconstitution after alpha-beta-depleted transplantation in children. Library preparation (for TCRbeta) was performed with unique molecular identifiers. TCRdb independently ran MiXCR on the PCR reads; one entry per CDR3 protein. The sample yields 170,000 or so distinct CDR3 sequences, roughly 6.8% seen once. The source was PBMCs from the stem cell graft donor, collected from the stem cell graft. Every receptor here comes from a human donor who donated a stem cell graft to a child with Wiskott-Aldrich syndrome.

This clonotype was seen only a few times. The rearrangement joins TRBV13 to TRBJ1-3; D remains unclear. The CDR3 has 16 residues. CDR1 is PRHDT and CDR2 is FYEKMQ in the germline V gene (reference sequence). The V end was cut by 1 base, the J end by 0 bases, with 10 bases between. CDR3 coding DNA: TGTGCCAGCAGCTTAGATCGGACCACCTCTGGAAACACCATATATTTT. This translates into CASSLDRTTSGNTIYF.

At least ten counts were recorded for this clonotype. The V call is TRBV24-1, the J call TRBJ2-7; D may be TRBD2 (5 bases). Deletions cut 2 bases from V and 7 bases from J, with 14 bases between. This CDR3 is built from 14 residues. Germline CDR1 and CDR2: KGHDR and SFDVKD. The CDR3 bases are TGTGCCACCAGTGATTCCGCCTTAAGAGGGGAGCAGTACTTC. As protein: CATSDSALRGEQYF.

The sample holds many counts of this clonotype. V usage is TRBV5-1 and J usage is TRBJ2-1, with D possibly matching TRBD2 (7 bases). V lost 0 bases, J lost 6 bases, and 19 bases lay in between. The CDR3 extends over 17 amino acids. CDR1 is SGHRS, CDR2 YFSETQ, per germline. The CDR3 reads CASSLATPRGARNEQFF. DNA of the CDR3: TGCGCCAGCAGCTTGGCCACCCCACGGGGGGCGCGCAATGAGCAGTTCTTC.

This clonotype showed up many times. V usage is TRBV28 and J usage is TRBJ2-7, with TRBD2 identical over 12 bases. The CDR3 loop spans 14 amino acids. The germline V gene has CDR1 MDHEN and CDR2 SYDVKM. The ends lost 6 bases at V and 3 bases at J; junction bases unmatched: 3. In DNA, the CDR3 is TGTGCCAGCAGACCTAGCGGGAGGGACTACGAGCAGTACTTC. It specifies CASRPSGRDYEQYF.

Ten or more counts support this clonotype. A read error is possible here, since a much larger clone lies one base away. The V and J genes are TRBV20-1 and TRBJ1-5; 7 bases are a match to TRBD1. This CDR3 is built from 13 residues. Germline CDR1 and CDR2: DFQATT and SNEGSKA (reference sequence). The CDR3 region has the DNA TGCAGTGCTAGACGAGGGGGCGATCAGCTCCAGCATTTT. Amino acid sequence: CSARRGGDQLQHF.

This clonotype was picked up many times. This chain uses TRBV27 with TRBJ2-7; the D is unclear. Germline CDR1 reads MNHEY; CDR2 reads SMNVEV (reference sequence). Trimming shortened V by 3 bases and J by 3 bases, and 6 bases separated the two germline ends. The CDR3 has 12 amino acids. Here the CDR3 DNA reads TGTGCCAGCAGTTTGAACGGCTACGAGCAGTACTTC. This encodes CASSLNGYEQYF.

The chain couples TRBV9 to TRBJ2-5; D may be TRBD2 (5 bases). Germline V gene data show CDR1 as SGDLS and CDR2 as YYNGEE. Trimming took off 4 bases at V and 0 bases at J, with 7 bases between the two ends. This CDR3 has 13 residues. The CDR3 region has the DNA TGTGCCAGCAGCAGGAGGTACCAAGAGACCCAGTACTTC. The encoded protein is CASSRRYQETQYF.

This clonotype was counted at least ten times. The chain recombines TRBV12-3 or TRBV12-4 with TRBJ2-1; 8 bases map to TRBD2. The trim removed 3 bases at V and 10 bases at J, leaving 11 bases unmatched. CDR3 length: 15 residues. The CDR3 coding sequence is TGTGCCAGCAGTTTGGCCGGGGGGGCCGTGGTCGAGCAGTTCTTC. The encoded protein is CASSLAGGAVVEQFF.

The chain joins TRBV4-1 to TRBJ1-2; 8 nucleotides line up with TRBD1. The germline gives CDR1 MGHRA, CDR2 YSYEKL. Trimming took 3 bases from V and 8 from J; bases not matched to a gene: 14. The CDR3 spans 16 residues. CDR3 nucleotide sequence: TGCGCCAGCAGCCACCCCTCCCTGGGCAGGGGGCAAGGCTACACCTTC. It specifies CASSHPSLGRGQGYTF.

This clonotype was seen ten or more times. This chain connects TRBV10-3 to TRBJ2-1, with 8 bases aligning to TRBD2. Losses at the gene ends were 3 bases for V and 1 base for J; bases not matched to a gene: 8. Per the germline V gene, CDR1 is ENHRY and CDR2 is SYGVKD. The CDR3 spans 17 residues. CDR3 nucleotide sequence: TGTGCCATCAGTGACCCTCAGCGGGAGAGGTCCTACAATGAGCAGTTCTTC. Encoded protein: CAISDPQRERSYNEQFF.

CDR3 nucleotide sequence: TGTGCCAGTAGTAAGGGACAGGATTTGGGGGAGCAGTACTTC. Encoded protein: CASSKGQDLGEQYF. This rearrangement joins TRBV19 to TRBJ2-7, with 8 positions matching TRBD1. The germline V gene has CDR1 LNHDA and CDR2 SQIVND (reference sequence). Trimming at V came to 4 bases and at J to 7 bases, leaving 9 bases not matched to a gene. CDR3 length: 14 amino acids.

The genes are TRBV19 and TRBJ2-1; 9 bases are shared with TRBD1. Germline V gives CDR1 LNHDA, CDR2 SQIVND (reference sequence). V gave up 4 bases and J gave up 8 bases; unmatched junction bases: 6. The CDR3 is 14 amino acids. The CDR3, as DNA: TGTGCCAGTAGTAGCCGGGACAGGGTCCATGAGCAGTTCTTC. Translating it yields CASSSRDRVHEQFF.

This clonotype was counted ten times or more. The chain recombines TRBV6-5 with TRBJ1-6; D ambiguous. This CDR3 is 15 amino acids long. Germline-derived CDR1 and CDR2 are MNHEY and SVGAGI. V lost 2 bases and J 6 bases, leaving 11 bases between the germline ends. The CDR3 reads CASSYAQNVNSPLHF. The CDR3 nucleotides read TGTGCCAGCAGTTACGCCCAGAACGTTAATTCACCCCTCCACTTT.

Many counts were recorded for this clonotype. This sequence joins TRBV20-1 and TRBJ2-1, with D unresolved. Germline assignment: CDR1 DFQATT and CDR2 SNEGSKA (reference sequence). Between the trimmed V and J ends, which lost 3 bases and 4 bases, there was a span of 4 bases. There are 11 residues in the CDR3. CDR3 loop: CSARFYNEQFF. CDR3 DNA: TGCAGTGCTAGGTTTTACAATGAGCAGTTCTTC.

V is TRBV3-1 and J is TRBJ1-2; 8 positions agree with TRBD1. The CDR3 has 17 residues. Germline CDR1 is LGHDT and CDR2 is YNNKEL (reference sequence). V was clipped by 0 bases and J by 5 bases; unmatched bases: 11. This CDR3 reads CASSQDFRQGLPYGYTF. Here the CDR3 DNA reads TGTGCCAGCAGCCAAGATTTCCGACAGGGGCTCCCGTATGGCTACACCTTC.

At least ten counts were recorded for this clonotype. The chain couples TRBV12-3 or TRBV12-4 to TRBJ2-1; D ambiguous. Trimming stripped 8 bases from V and 6 bases from J, with 5 bases between. The CDR3 totals 10 residues. The CDR3 nucleotides read TGTGCCAGCGGTATCAATGAGCAGTTCTTC. Protein sequence: CASGINEQFF.

The V call is TRBV2, the J call TRBJ1-1, with unresolved D. V was pared by 3 bases and J by 0 bases, with 14 bases between. The CDR3 loop spans 16 amino acids. The germline gives CDR1 SNHLY, CDR2 FYNNEI. CDR3 residues: CASSDRPETMNTEAFF. The CDR3 DNA reads TGTGCCAGCAGTGACAGGCCCGAAACCATGAACACTGAAGCTTTCTTT.

The chain employs TRBV13 and TRBJ1-1; D is possibly TRBD1 (6 bases). This CDR3 has 15 amino acids. Germline V gene sequence: CDR1 PRHDT, CDR2 FYEKMQ (reference sequence). The ends were cut back, 5 bases at V and 1 base at J, with 14 bases in the middle. The CDR3 loop reads CASSHLEQGNTEAFF. The DNA of the CDR3 is TGTGCCAGCAGCCATCTTGAACAGGGGAACACTGAAGCTTTCTTT.

This clonotype was detected ten times or more. This rearrangement joins TRBV12-3 or TRBV12-4 to TRBJ1-2; D is undetermined. Trimming cost V 4 bases and J 0 bases, with 6 bases left between them. The CDR3 sequence is 13 residues long. The chain's CDR3 is CASSYEANYGYTF. CDR3 coding DNA: TGTGCCAGCAGTTACGAGGCTAACTATGGCTACACCTTC.

This clonotype was picked up a small number of times. V and J are TRBV6-5 and TRBJ2-2; no definite D call. Germline V CDR1 and CDR2: MNHEY, SVGAGI. The V end was cut by 6 bases, the J end by 4 bases, with 12 bases between. The CDR3 length is 14 residues. CDR3 sequence reads: CASRYGFGTGELFF. The CDR3, as DNA: TGTGCCAGCAGATACGGGTTCGGCACCGGGGAGCTGTTTTTT.

The sample holds many counts of this clonotype. The chain employs TRBV5-6 and TRBJ2-2; 7 nucleotides match TRBD2. Unmatched junction bases numbered 6, after V lost 1 base and J lost 3 bases. The germline gives CDR1 SGHDT, CDR2 YYEEEE. This CDR3 contains 16 residues. As DNA, the CDR3 is TGTGCCAGCAGCTTGTTTGGCGGGAGTTACACCGGGGAGCTGTTTTTT. Protein: CASSLFGGSYTGELFF.

This clonotype was counted ten times or more. The V and J genes are TRBV20-1 and TRBJ2-1; D may be TRBD1 (6 bases). The V and J ends lost 6 bases and 5 bases respectively, with 14 bases between them. The CDR3 is made up of 13 amino acids. CDR1 is DFQATT, CDR2 SNEGSKA, per germline (reference sequence). The CDR3, as DNA: TGCAGTGCAGATAGGGGGTTGGACAATGAGCAGTTCTTC. Translated, it gives CSADRGLDNEQFF.

As to this clonotype: The conserved phenylalanine or tryptophan is not found at the CDR3 terminus, so this likely reflects a read error. The DNA is omitted, as the CDR3 cannot be located on it reliably, and the CDR3 follows TCRdb's listing. The rearrangement joins TRBV21-1 to TRBJ2-1; TRBD2 is the table's D call and was not checked against the DNA. TRBV21-1 is flagged as a pseudogene. From its first to its last residue, the CDR3 has 11 amino acids. CDR3 sequence reads: CASSEARGGPI.